Each of the 20 T cell receptor beta chains below was sequenced from the same sample in a study of blood T cell repertoires in COVID-19. The protocol was immunoSEQ multiplex PCR, while the TCRdb copy is restricted to in-frame clones and leaves out a portion. The top ten hold 2.2% of the sample, which has some 270,000 clones, 75% to 90% seen once. The sequenced material came from peripheral blood. The receptors derive from a man in his forties or fifties with acute or convalescent COVID-19.

The CDR3 sequence: CASTALGGRNTGELFF. In DNA form, the CDR3 reads TGTGCCTCCACGGCGCTGGGGGGGAGGAACACCGGGGAGCTGTTTTTT. This chain joins TRBV4-2 and TRBJ2-2; 7 nucleotides line up with TRBD2. CDR3 length: 16 amino acids. Germline loops: CDR1 LGHNA, CDR2 YNFKEQ. V was pared by 11 bases and J by 1 base, with 13 bases of the junction left unmatched.

A remark on this clone: One junction end disagrees with the germline gene, perhaps due to a read error. The chain has TRBV7-7 and TRBJ2-7, with TRBD1 identical over 12 bases. The CDR3 extends over 15 amino acids. Germline V lookup: CDR1 SSHAT, CDR2 FNYEAQ (reference sequence). CDR3 bases: TGTGCTAGCAGCTTAGGGACAGGGGGCGTGGACGAGCAGTACTTC. Residues: CASSLGTGGVDEQYF. Complete variable domain (other parts from reference TRBV7-7 and TRBJ2-7): GAGVSQSPRYKVTKRGQDVTLRCDPISSHATLYWYQQALGQGPEFLTYFNYEAQPDKSGLPSDRFSAERPEGSISTLTIQRTEQRDSAMYRCASSLGTGGVDEQYFGPGTRLTVT.

The genes are TRBV19 and TRBJ1-1; possibly TRBD1 for D (5 bases). This CDR3 has 12 amino acids. V lost 3 bases and J lost 6, with 8 bases in between. Germline V gene sequence: CDR1 LNHDA, CDR2 SQIVND (reference sequence). CDR3 DNA: TGTGCCAGTAGTATTTACAGGTCTGAAGCTTTCTTT. Translation: CASSIYRSEAFF.

Comments on this clone: Relative to the germline gene, one junction end is altered; a read error may explain this. The chain joins TRBV5-6 to TRBJ1-2, with D possibly matching TRBD1 (5 bases). CDR1 and CDR2 (germline): SGHDT, YYEEEE. The CDR3 length is 14 residues. The CDR3, as DNA: TGTGCCAGCAGCCCCCCGGCAGGGAACTACGGCTACACCTTC. It codes for CASSPPAGNYGYTF.

The chain combines TRBV7-9 with TRBJ2-1, with D maybe TRBD1 (6 bases). This CDR3 is 15 amino acids long. Trimming took 5 bases from V and 4 from J, leaving 15 bases between them. Germline CDR1 SEHNR, CDR2 FQNEAQ (reference sequence). Here the CDR3 reads CASSIRGWEYNEQFF. The CDR3 DNA reads TGTGCCAGCAGCATCAGGGGATGGGAGTACAATGAGCAGTTCTTC.

The J gene is TRBJ2-7, the V gene TRBV29-1, with 9 bases that match TRBD1. The CDR3 loop spans 12 amino acids. Germline V gene lookup returns CDR1 SQVTM and CDR2 ANQGSEA. The V and J ends lost 6 bases and 6 bases, in that order; junction bases with no gene match: 6. CDR3 amino acids: CSVGTGLGEQYF. CDR3 in DNA: TGCAGCGTGGGGACAGGGTTGGGCGAGCAGTACTTC.

The chain recombines TRBV20-1 with TRBJ2-1; TRBD1 matches at 7 bases. The germline gives CDR1 DFQATT, CDR2 SNEGSKA (reference sequence). J gave up 7 bases and V 5 bases, and 5 bases lay outside the gene matches. The CDR3 length is 12 residues. The CDR3 region is CSAGGQANEQFF. In DNA, the CDR3 is TGCAGTGCTGGTGGACAGGCTAATGAGCAGTTCTTC.

The genes are TRBV30 and TRBJ1-3, with D unclear. This CDR3 contains 13 residues. CDR1 is GTSNPN and CDR2 is SVGIG in the germline V gene (reference sequence). V was pared by 2 bases and J by 4 bases, with 9 bases between. The CDR3 bases are TGTGCCTGGAGTCCTAACGGGGGAAACACCATATATTTT. It encodes CAWSPNGGNTIYF. The full variable domain, completed using reference TRBV30 and TRBJ1-3, is SQTIHQWPATLVQPVGSPLSLECTVEGTSNPNLYWYRQAAGRGLQLLFYSVGIGQISSEVPQNLSASRPQDRQFILSSKKLLLSDSGFYLCAWSPNGGNTIYFGEGSWLTVV.

The J gene is TRBJ2-5, the V gene TRBV7-9; tentatively, D is TRBD2 (5 bases). Per germline, CDR1 SEHNR and CDR2 FQNEAQ (reference sequence). The CDR3 has 13 residues. V was pared by 5 bases and J by 5 bases, with 12 bases between. The CDR3 loop reads CASSLGVPETQYF. In nucleotides, the CDR3 is TGTGCCAGCAGCCTCGGGGTCCCTGAGACCCAGTACTTC. Complete variable domain (other parts from reference TRBV7-9 and TRBJ2-5): DTGVSQNPRHKITKRGQNVTFRCDPISEHNRLYWYRQTLGQGPEFLTYFQNEAQLEKSRLLSDRFSAERPKGSFSTLEIQRTEQGDSAMYLCASSLGVPETQYFGPGTRLLVL.

The chain carries TRBV6-5 and TRBJ2-1; 9 nucleotides agree with TRBD2. CDR1 MNHEY and CDR2 SVGAGI come from the germline V gene. V lost 4 bases to trimming and J lost 8 bases; unmatched junction nucleotides: 6. The CDR3 has 14 amino acids. The CDR3 DNA reads as TGTGCCAGCAGTTTCGGACTAGCGTCCGATGAGCAGTTCTTC. Translated, it gives CASSFGLASDEQFF.

The chain recombines TRBV5-1 with TRBJ2-5, with D maybe TRBD2 (7 bases). V was clipped by 0 bases and J by 5 bases, with 17 bases between them. The CDR3 runs 16 residues. Germline CDR1 and CDR2: SGHRS and YFSETQ. The CDR3 DNA follows: TGCGCCAGCAGCTTGGGAGGGGGACTAACAGGGGAGACCCAGTACTTC. Translation: CASSLGGGLTGETQYF.

The chain carries TRBV9 and TRBJ1-3; 9 bases map to TRBD1. Trimming took 3 bases from V and 2 from J; bases not matched to a gene: 6. CDR3 length equals 16 residues. Germline lookup yields CDR1 SGDLS and CDR2 YYNGEE. The CDR3 here is CASSEQNRGPGNTIYF. CDR3 sequence (DNA): TGTGCCAGCAGCGAACAGAACAGGGGGCCTGGAAACACCATATATTTT.

The genes are TRBV15 and TRBJ1-1; 9 bases map to TRBD1. Germline trimming cut 3 bases from V and 4 bases from J; bases unmatched to any gene: 3. CDR1 is LNHNV, CDR2 YYDKDF, per germline (reference sequence). The CDR3 extends over 14 amino acids. The CDR3 protein is CATSRTGGVTEAFF. The CDR3 region has the DNA TGTGCCACCAGCAGGACAGGGGGGGTCACTGAAGCTTTCTTT.

The gene calls are TRBV9 and TRBJ1-1; D may be TRBD1 (6 bases). Between the trimmed V and J ends, which lost 0 bases and 2 bases, there was a span of 8 bases. Germline V gene lookup returns CDR1 SGDLS and CDR2 YYNGEE. CDR3 length equals 14 residues. CDR3 nucleotide sequence: TGTGCCAGCAGCGTAGGGACAGAAAACACTGAAGCTTTCTTT. The encoded protein is CASSVGTENTEAFF.

This chain connects TRBV30 to TRBJ1-4; 8 positions match TRBD1. Germline V gene sequence: CDR1 GTSNPN, CDR2 SVGIG (reference sequence). The CDR3 runs to 20 residues. V lost 6 bases to trimming and J lost 3 bases; unmatched junction nucleotides: 24. The CDR3 here is CACQRIGQGGWKVANEKLFF. DNA of the CDR3: TGTGCCTGCCAGAGAATAGGACAGGGCGGTTGGAAGGTAGCTAATGAAAAACTGTTTTTT.

This clone was seen once. This rearrangement joins TRBV14 to TRBJ1-2; 10 bases agree with TRBD1. The CDR3 is made up of 17 amino acids. Germline lookup yields CDR1 SGHDN and CDR2 FVKESK. The V gene end was trimmed by 4 bases and the J gene end by 2 bases; junction bases not matched to a gene: 10. The CDR3 loop reads CASSRRDRGALNYGYTF. For the CDR3, the DNA is TGTGCCAGCAGCCGTCGGGACAGGGGAGCCTTAAACTATGGCTACACCTTC.

This sequence joins TRBV5-1 and TRBJ2-1, with 10 bases matching TRBD2. There are 17 residues in the CDR3. Germline assignment: CDR1 SGHRS and CDR2 YFSETQ. Losses at the gene ends were 3 bases for V and 8 bases for J; bases not matched to a gene: 14. The CDR3 is CASSSGRAGGLPDEQFF. CDR3 bases: TGCGCCAGCAGCTCGGGAAGAGCGGGGGGGCTGCCTGATGAGCAGTTCTTC.

This rearrangement joins TRBV7-3 to TRBJ2-5; 13 nucleotides align to TRBD2. The J segment lost 7 bases and the V segment lost 2 bases, leaving 1 base of the junction unmatched. The CDR3 is 14 residues long. Per the germline V gene, CDR1 is SGHTA and CDR2 is FQGTGA. CDR3 residues: CASSLGTSGATQYF. The CDR3 DNA reads as TGTGCCAGCAGCTTAGGGACTAGCGGGGCGACCCAGTACTTC.

The chain uses TRBV12-5 and TRBJ1-1; D remains unclear. Germline CDR1 and CDR2: LGHNT and FRNRAP. The length of the CDR3 is 13 residues. V lost 3 bases and J 1 base, leaving 6 bases between the germline ends. CDR3 nucleotides: TGTGCTAGTGGTTTCCCAGGGAACACTGAAGCTTTCTTT. Translating gives CASGFPGNTEAFF.

This rearrangement joins TRBV5-5 to TRBJ2-1; the D is unclear. CDR1 is SGHKS and CDR2 is YYEKEE in the germline V gene (reference sequence). Trimming took off 5 bases at V and 6 bases at J, with 9 bases between the two ends. The CDR3 spans 12 residues. In DNA form, the CDR3 reads TGTGCCAGCAGTCCGACATTCAATGAGCAGTTCTTC. It is translated as CASSPTFNEQFF.